This T cell receptor (beta chain) came from a study of T cells in Graves' hyperthyroidism and ophthalmopathy. Looking at the study overall: Before any treatment, at initial diagnosis, peripheral blood was collected. General study findings and limits: Within blood appeared most thyroid clonotypes that had expanded above 0.001.

TCR beta CDR3 sequences were amplified from RNA transcripts. An initial round of RT-PCR targeting the TCR CDR3 relied on the HTBI primer set. TCRdb redid the calling of the multiplex PCR reads with MiXCR, one entry per CDR3 protein. The sample consists of around 540,000 distinct CDR3 sequences, 15% to 20% of them appearing once. Exclusion criteria comprised uncontrolled infection, other autoimmune disease, pregnancy or lactation. In making diagnoses, clinical symptoms, serum thyroxine and TRAb, thyroid ultrasound and orbital computed tomography were all used. This clonotype has at least ten counts. The antigen remains undetermined. This CDR3 has 12 amino acids. Germline-derived CDR1 and CDR2 are MDHEN and SYDVKM. Trimming took off 5 bases at V and 7 bases at J, with 9 bases between the two ends.

This clonotype originated in a woman aged 30 to 39 with Graves' ophthalmopathy. Sequences were obtained from blood. The chain couples TRBV28 to TRBJ2-1; unclear D gene. CDR3 amino acids: CASSPLENEQFF. In nucleotides, the CDR3 is TGTGCCAGCAGTCCCCTAGAAAATGAGCAGTTCTTC.